What follows are 26 T cell receptor beta chains derived from one specimen sequenced in a study of blood T cell repertoires in COVID-19. Profiled with immunoSEQ multiplex PCR; TCRdb holds only in-frame clones, not every one. The data show over 120,000 clones, with around 73% seen just once and roughly 5.6% held by the top ten. Specimen: PBMCs or T cells enriched from blood (not recorded which). These receptors were collected from a woman between 45 and 60 years old who had recovered from COVID-19.

The V call is TRBV7-3, the J call TRBJ2-1; D may be TRBD1 (5 bases). Germline assignment: CDR1 SGHTA and CDR2 FQGTGA. This CDR3 region has 15 residues. Trimming cost V 2 bases and J 9 bases, with 17 bases left between them. The CDR3 loop is CASSLFTGGLGEQFF. The CDR3 nucleotides read TGTGCCAGCAGCTTATTTACAGGCGGCTTGGGTGAGCAGTTCTTC.

The rearrangement joins TRBV15 to TRBJ2-7; no reliable D call. The CDR3 contains 13 residues. Germline loops: CDR1 LNHNV, CDR2 YYDKDF (reference sequence). Trimming took 0 bases from V and 4 from J, leaving 7 bases between them. The CDR3 region is CATSRDLQYEQYF. For the CDR3, the DNA is TGTGCCACCAGCAGAGATCTGCAGTACGAGCAGTACTTC.

The chain recombines TRBV5-5 with TRBJ1-5, with D possibly being TRBD1 (6 bases). The CDR3 is 14 amino acids. The V end was cut by 4 bases, the J end by 5 bases, with 13 bases between. Germline V lookup: CDR1 SGHKS, CDR2 YYEKEE (reference sequence). As DNA, the CDR3 is TGTGCCAGCAGCCCAGGGACAAGGGATCAGCCCCAGCATTTT. Protein sequence: CASSPGTRDQPQHF.

The chain recombines TRBV6-5 with TRBJ2-5, with D maybe TRBD1 (6 bases). Germline values: CDR1 MNHEY, CDR2 SVGAGI. Trimming pared 0 bases from V and 7 bases from J, leaving 12 bases between. The CDR3 extends over 14 amino acids. This CDR3 is CASSYSRQVLTQYF. For the CDR3, the DNA is TGTGCCAGCAGTTACTCGAGACAGGTTCTGACCCAGTACTTC.

The CDR3: CASSFSWNTEAFF. The CDR3 nucleotides read TGTGCCAGCAGCTTTTCTTGGAACACTGAAGCTTTCTTT. V gene TRBV7-2 combines with J gene TRBJ1-1, with D hard to call. The CDR3 spans 13 residues. Trimming took off 3 bases at V and 1 base at J, with 6 bases between the two ends. Germline assignment: CDR1 SGHTA and CDR2 FQGNSA.

CDR3 residues: CASSLRGTSSPLHF. The CDR3, as DNA: TGTGCCAGCAGCTTACGGGGGACGAGCTCACCCCTCCACTTT. The chain employs TRBV11-2 and TRBJ1-6, with D possibly being TRBD1 (5 bases). The germline V and J ends were trimmed by 2 bases and 10 bases, with 12 bases remaining between them. The CDR3 runs to 14 residues. The germline V gene has CDR1 SGHAT and CDR2 FQNNGV.

This chain links TRBV18 with TRBJ1-2; D gene ambiguous. The CDR3 extends over 15 amino acids. Germline lookup yields CDR1 KGHSH and CDR2 LQKENI. The V gene lost 2 bases and the J gene lost 2 bases, with 12 bases spanning the gap. The CDR3 sequence is CASSPKSDGNYGYTF. Here the CDR3 DNA reads TGTGCCAGCTCACCAAAGTCAGACGGGAACTATGGCTACACCTTC.

The chain carries TRBV6-5 and TRBJ1-6; TRBD1 aligns across 7 bases. Germline V gives CDR1 MNHEY, CDR2 SVGAGI. V lost 5 bases and J lost 10; bases outside the gene matches: 8. The CDR3 totals 14 residues. CDR3 sequence: CASSRDSAISPLHF. CDR3 nucleotides: TGTGCCAGCAGTCGGGACAGCGCAATATCACCCCTCCACTTT.

The chain carries TRBV2 and TRBJ1-1, with TRBD1 matching 7 bases. This CDR3 has 13 residues. Losses at the gene ends were 6 bases for V and 6 bases for J; bases not matched to a gene: 7. Germline V gene data show CDR1 as SNHLY and CDR2 as FYNNEI. The CDR3 is CASRTGWDAEAFF. CDR3 DNA: TGTGCCAGCAGGACAGGGTGGGACGCTGAAGCTTTCTTT.

The rearrangement links TRBV2 to TRBJ1-1; D unclear. From germline, CDR1 is SNHLY and CDR2 FYNNEI. The CDR3 is 14 amino acids. The V end lost 6 bases, the J end lost 4 bases, and 15 bases lay between the germline ends. CDR3 nucleotides: TGTGCCAGCAGCGCAAGCCTCGGGGTCACTGAAGCTTTCTTT. Amino acid sequence: CASSASLGVTEAFF.

J is TRBJ2-1 and V is TRBV4-2; weak D call: TRBD1 (6 bases). Germline values: CDR1 LGHNA, CDR2 YNFKEQ. The ends were cut back, 1 base at V and 0 bases at J, with 10 bases in the middle. There are 16 residues in the CDR3. The CDR3 bases are TGTGCCAGCAGCCAAGGGAAGGGGGTCTCCTACAATGAGCAGTTCTTC. Its translation: CASSQGKGVSYNEQFF.

A few counts support this clone. The genes are TRBV5-1 and TRBJ1-4, with D possibly TRBD1 on 5 matching bases. V lost 1 base and J 6 bases, leaving 19 bases between the germline ends. This CDR3 contains 17 residues. Germline assignment: CDR1 SGHRS and CDR2 YFSETQ. The CDR3 is CASSLTGLGGGHEKLFF. The CDR3 DNA reads as TGCGCCAGCAGCTTGACGGGGCTGGGCGGGGGACATGAAAAACTGTTTTTT.

The J gene is TRBJ1-1, the V gene TRBV11-1, with 8 bases aligning to TRBD1. The CDR3 covers 14 residues. Germline CDR1 and CDR2: SGHAT and FQDESV (reference sequence). The junction had 6 bases not matched to a gene; V was cut back by 5 bases and J by 4 bases. CDR3 sequence reads: CASSTPRGPTEAFF. The CDR3 DNA reads as TGTGCCAGCAGCACACCCAGGGGGCCCACTGAAGCTTTCTTT.

V and J are TRBV10-2 and TRBJ2-7; D not certain. Trimming left V 3 bases short and J 2 bases short, with 11 bases between. The CDR3 loop spans 14 amino acids. Germline CDR1 reads WSHSY; CDR2 reads SAAADI. CDR3 coding DNA: TGCGCCAGCAGTGATCCTTCAACAACCTACGAGCAGTACTTC. Its translation: CASSDPSTTYEQYF.

The CDR3 loop reads CAISEGETGVATEAFF. The CDR3 DNA reads as TGTGCCATCAGTGAGGGGGAAACAGGGGTTGCCACTGAAGCTTTCTTT. This sequence joins TRBV10-3 and TRBJ1-1; 7 bases are shared with TRBD1. The ends lost 2 bases at V and 4 bases at J; junction bases unmatched: 10. This CDR3 spans 16 amino acids. The germline V gene has CDR1 ENHRY and CDR2 SYGVKD.

This sequence joins TRBV6-5 and TRBJ1-4; the D gene is possibly TRBD1 (5 bases). The germline V and J ends were trimmed by 10 bases and 3 bases, with 12 bases remaining between them. The CDR3 has 13 amino acids. Per the germline V gene, CDR1 is MNHEY and CDR2 is SVGAGI. The CDR3 region is CAIGDRPNEKLFF. CDR3 nucleotide sequence: TGTGCCATCGGAGACAGACCTAATGAAAAACTGTTTTTT.

This clone was recorded a few times. The chain uses TRBV2 and TRBJ1-1, with unresolved D. Germline CDR1 is SNHLY and CDR2 is FYNNEI. The CDR3 sequence is 11 residues long. Between the trimmed V and J ends, which lost 4 bases and 7 bases, there was a span of 7 bases. The CDR3 sequence is CASSAGVEAFF. As DNA, the CDR3 is TGTGCCAGCAGTGCCGGGGTTGAAGCTTTCTTT.

The chain links TRBV4-1 to TRBJ2-1, with D possibly TRBD1 on 5 matching bases. The V end was cut by 4 bases, the J end by 8 bases, with 18 bases between. The germline V gene encodes CDR1 MGHRA and CDR2 YSYEKL. The CDR3 contains 15 residues. The CDR3 DNA sequence: TGCGCCAGCAGCCCTGCAGGGATCGGGTGGGATGAGCAGTTCTTC. Translation: CASSPAGIGWDEQFF.

The chain combines TRBV6-5 with TRBJ1-2, with 8 bases that match TRBD1. The CDR3 runs to 13 residues. The ends lost 6 bases at V and 7 bases at J; junction bases unmatched: 7. CDR1 and CDR2 from the germline V gene are MNHEY and SVGAGI. The CDR3 sequence is CASSLDREGGYTF. CDR3 nucleotides: TGTGCCAGCAGCCTGGACAGGGAAGGTGGCTACACCTTC.

The rearrangement joins TRBV16 to TRBJ1-3; D remains ambiguous. The ends were cut back, 5 bases at V and 0 bases at J, with 14 bases in the middle. Germline CDR1 KGHSY, CDR2 FQNENV. The CDR3 totals 16 residues. This chain's CDR3 is CASSKGGQPSGNTIYF. The CDR3 DNA follows: TGTGCCAGCAGCAAGGGAGGGCAACCCTCTGGAAACACCATATATTTT.

The chain joins TRBV5-1 to TRBJ1-3, with 10 bases aligning to TRBD1. Trimming cost V 3 bases and J 3 bases; bases outside gene matches: 3. The CDR3 extends over 15 amino acids. The germline gives CDR1 SGHRS, CDR2 YFSETQ. The CDR3 is CASSSTGGFGNTIYF. CDR3 nucleotides: TGCGCCAGCAGCTCGACAGGGGGCTTTGGAAACACCATATATTTT.

This chain connects TRBV5-6 to TRBJ2-2, with TRBD2 matching over 12 bases. The germline V gene encodes CDR1 SGHDT and CDR2 YYEEEE. CDR3 size: 16 residues. V was clipped by 1 base and J by 5 bases; unmatched bases: 3. In DNA form, the CDR3 reads TGTGCCAGCAGCTTGCTAGCGGGGGGGCCGACCGGGGAGCTGTTTTTT. Translated: CASSLLAGGPTGELFF.

The chain employs TRBV30 and TRBJ1-1, with a weak D call TRBD1 (6 bases). V dropped 3 bases and J dropped 6 bases, with 17 bases sitting between them. The germline V gene has CDR1 GTSNPN and CDR2 SVGIG (reference sequence). The CDR3 sequence is 14 residues long. CDR3 sequence reads: CAWRPPGGRAEAFF. The CDR3 DNA follows: TGTGCCTGGAGGCCCCCTGGGGGCCGGGCTGAAGCTTTCTTT.

The chain couples TRBV24-1 to TRBJ2-1, with a weak D call TRBD1 (6 bases). The V end lost 8 bases, the J end lost 10 bases, and 11 bases lay between the germline ends. Germline CDR1 reads KGHDR; CDR2 reads SFDVKD. This CDR3 comprises 11 residues. The CDR3 is CATTDRTEQFF. The CDR3 DNA sequence: TGTGCCACCACTGACAGGACAGAGCAGTTCTTC.

J is TRBJ2-1 and V is TRBV7-2, with 7 bases fitting TRBD1. Losses at the gene ends were 2 bases for V and 6 bases for J; bases not matched to a gene: 4. CDR3 length: 14 amino acids. Germline CDR1 SGHTA, CDR2 FQGNSA. CDR3 loop: CASSLQQGLNEQFF. Written as DNA, the CDR3 is TGTGCCAGCAGCTTACAACAGGGGCTCAATGAGCAGTTCTTC.

This clone came up once. This chain connects TRBV15 to TRBJ1-1, with 7 bases matching TRBD1. V shed 8 bases and J 5 bases; nucleotides not matched to a gene: 8. The length of the CDR3 is 13 residues. CDR1 LNHNV and CDR2 YYDKDF come from the germline V gene (reference sequence). DNA for the CDR3: TGTGCCACCTCCGAATACAGGGGAACTGAAGCTTTCTTT. It encodes CATSEYRGTEAFF.